These 22 T cell receptor beta chains were all obtained from the same sample, sequenced in a study of chronic HIV infection and antiretroviral therapy. TCRdb re-called the 5' RACE reads with MiXCR, one entry per CDR3 protein. In the table there are 40,000 to 50,000 distinct CDR3 sequences, about 19% of which are singletons. Sequenced: peripheral blood. The receptors shown here come from an adult who had HIV and had not received antiretroviral therapy, or was an uninfected healthy control (not recorded which).

This clonotype was observed a few times. The V gene is TRBV27, the J gene TRBJ1-1, with a weak D call TRBD1 (6 bases). From germline, CDR1 is MNHEY and CDR2 SMNVEV (reference sequence). Trimming left V 0 bases short and J 2 bases short, with 10 bases between. The CDR3 contains 15 residues. The CDR3 region has the DNA TGTGCCAGCAGTTTATCCCGACAGGCTAACACTGAAGCTTTCTTT. Its translation is CASSLSRQANTEAFF.

The table lists this clonotype with a few counts. CDR3 nucleotide sequence: TGCAGTGCTAGGGACGGGACTAGCGGGAGGGCCGATCAGTTCTTC. The encoded protein is CSARDGTSGRADQFF. J is TRBJ2-1 and V is TRBV20-1; 16 nucleotides agree with TRBD2. The V and J ends lost 3 bases and 13 bases, in that order; junction bases with no gene match: 9. The CDR3 loop spans 15 amino acids. The germline gives CDR1 DFQATT, CDR2 SNEGSKA (reference sequence).

The chain is built from TRBV5-4 and TRBJ2-3; D is uncertain. This CDR3 contains 15 residues. CDR1 SGHNT and CDR2 YYREEE come from the germline V gene (reference sequence). V dropped 4 bases and J dropped 0 bases, with 12 bases sitting between them. CDR3 sequence: CASSLNPQSTDTQYF. CDR3 coding DNA: TGTGCCAGCAGCCTGAACCCTCAGAGCACAGATACGCAGTATTTT.

This clonotype turned up a few times. CDR3 region: CASRAPSRGAFF. The CDR3 region has the DNA TGTGCCAGCAGGGCCCCCAGTCGTGGAGCTTTCTTT. The chain couples TRBV28 to TRBJ1-1; D is uncertain. This CDR3 contains 12 residues. V shed 6 bases and J shed 10 bases, with 15 bases lying between them. Per germline, CDR1 MDHEN and CDR2 SYDVKM.

This clonotype is medium-sized by share. The rearrangement links TRBV9 to TRBJ2-7; 9 bases match TRBD1. V shed 4 bases and J 4 bases; nucleotides not matched to a gene: 9. In germline, CDR1 is SGDLS, CDR2 YYNGEE. CDR3 length: 15 residues. This chain's CDR3 is CASSFGTGLMYEQYF. The CDR3 bases are TGTGCCAGCAGCTTCGGGACAGGGTTGATGTACGAGCAGTACTTC. Together with reference TRBV9 and TRBJ2-7, the CDR3 gives the full variable domain: DSGVTQTPKHLITATGQRVTLRCSPRSGDLSVYWYQQSLDQGLQFLIQYYNGEERAKGNILERFSAQQFPDLHSELNLSSLELGDSALYFCASSFGTGLMYEQYFGPGTRLTVT.

The rearrangement links TRBV28 to TRBJ2-2; D might be TRBD1 or TRBD2, each matching 5 bases. The germline gives CDR1 MDHEN, CDR2 SYDVKM. Between the trimmed V and J ends, which lost 10 bases and 1 base, there was a span of 7 bases. The CDR3 totals 12 residues. CDR3 sequence: CAMRGNTGELFF. The CDR3 region has the DNA TGTGCCATGAGGGGGAACACCGGGGAGCTGTTTTTT.

The genes are TRBV28 and TRBJ1-6, with 10 bases fitting TRBD1. V shed 6 bases and J 7 bases; nucleotides not matched to a gene: 6. There are 15 residues in the CDR3. Germline loops: CDR1 MDHEN, CDR2 SYDVKM. The CDR3 loop reads CASRRQGAQNSPLHF. As DNA, the CDR3 is TGTGCCAGCAGGCGACAGGGGGCTCAAAATTCACCCCTCCACTTT.

The chain links TRBV2 to TRBJ2-3, with 8 bases that match TRBD2. In germline, CDR1 is SNHLY, CDR2 FYNNEI. The CDR3 is made up of 15 amino acids. The V gene end was trimmed by 10 bases and the J gene end by 0 bases; junction bases not matched to a gene: 9. CDR3 DNA sequence: TGTGCCAACAAAGCTAGCGGGCCGAGCACAGATACGCAGTATTTT. Amino acid sequence: CANKASGPSTDTQYF.

This clonotype was counted a few times. The chain has TRBV28 and TRBJ2-5; D might be TRBD1 (6 bases). Germline CDR1 and CDR2: MDHEN and SYDVKM. V lost 3 bases and J lost 4, with 12 bases in between. CDR3 length equals 14 residues. The DNA of the CDR3 is TGTGCCAGCAGTTTGTACACAGGGACAGAGACCCAGTACTTC. Translation: CASSLYTGTETQYF.

This clonotype occurred a few times. The rearrangement uses TRBV7-2 and TRBJ2-3, with D uncertain. V lost 1 base and J lost 5, with 7 bases in between. Looked up from germline, CDR1 is SGHTA and CDR2 is FQGNSA. The CDR3 runs to 13 residues. The CDR3 spells CASSLVKRDTQYF. The CDR3 DNA is TGTGCCAGCAGCTTAGTAAAGAGAGATACGCAGTATTTT.

This clonotype appeared a few times. The chain combines TRBV20-1 with TRBJ2-1, with 8 bases that match TRBD2. V gave up 0 bases and J gave up 8 bases; unmatched junction bases: 9. Per the germline V gene, CDR1 is DFQATT and CDR2 is SNEGSKA (reference sequence). The CDR3 is 15 residues long. CDR3 loop: CSARDPGLGNDEQFF. CDR3 in DNA: TGCAGTGCTAGAGATCCGGGACTAGGTAATGATGAGCAGTTCTTC.

This chain connects TRBV28 to TRBJ1-1; D not resolved. Per germline, CDR1 MDHEN and CDR2 SYDVKM. This CDR3 spans 14 amino acids. Trimming left V 5 bases short and J 7 bases short, with 17 bases between. This CDR3 reads CASSVRSQTIEAFF. In DNA form, the CDR3 reads TGTGCCAGCAGTGTGAGGAGCCAGACGATTGAAGCTTTCTTT. Based on the CDR3 plus reference TRBV28 and TRBJ1-1, the full variable domain is DVKVTQSSRYLVKRTGEKVFLECVQDMDHENMFWYRQDPGLGLRLIYFSYDVKMKEKGDIPEGYSVSREKKERFSLILESASTNQTSMYLCASSVRSQTIEAFFGQGTRLTVV.

The chain uses TRBV29-1 and TRBJ1-1; no clear D gene. CDR3 size: 11 residues. From germline, CDR1 is SQVTM and CDR2 ANQGSEA. V was shortened by 4 bases and J by 4 bases, with 7 bases between the two germline ends. The CDR3 protein is CSVALGTEAFF. The CDR3 coding sequence is TGCAGCGTTGCCCTGGGCACTGAAGCTTTCTTT.

This clonotype was counted between two and nine times. This rearrangement joins TRBV29-1 to TRBJ2-3; D not certain. Trimming cost V 8 bases and J 1 base, with 13 bases left between them. The length of the CDR3 is 13 residues. Germline CDR1 reads SQVTM; CDR2 reads ANQGSEA. CDR3 nucleotides: TGCAGCCAGTCCGGCTTCGGCACAGATACGCAGTATTTT. Protein: CSQSGFGTDTQYF.

This clonotype has just a few counts. This sequence joins TRBV29-1 and TRBJ1-5, with D unclear. Trimming removed 7 bases at V and 6 bases at J, with 13 bases between. Germline CDR1 reads SQVTM; CDR2 reads ANQGSEA. CDR3 length: 12 amino acids. DNA of the CDR3: TGCAGCGCAAGACATGCGGGTCAGCCCCAGCATTTT. Its translation: CSARHAGQPQHF.

The chain combines TRBV28 with TRBJ2-3; weak D call: TRBD2 (5 bases). V lost 1 base to trimming and J lost 4 bases, with 9 bases between them. Germline V lookup: CDR1 MDHEN, CDR2 SYDVKM. This CDR3 is 14 amino acids long. CDR3 DNA: TGTGCCAGCAGTTTATCTGGCGGGTCAGATACGCAGTATTTT. It translates to CASSLSGGSDTQYF. The full variable domain, completed using reference TRBV28 and TRBJ2-3, is DVKVTQSSRYLVKRTGEKVFLECVQDMDHENMFWYRQDPGLGLRLIYFSYDVKMKEKGDIPEGYSVSREKKERFSLILESASTNQTSMYLCASSLSGGSDTQYFGPGTRLTVL.

This clonotype was found many times. This rearrangement joins TRBV11-2 to TRBJ2-7, with 13 nucleotides matching TRBD2. The CDR3 covers 17 residues. With 5 bases clipped from V and 3 bases from J, the junction kept 10 bases outside the gene matches. Germline V gene sequence: CDR1 SGHAT, CDR2 FQNNGV. DNA of the CDR3: TGTGCCAGCAGCCCGACCCCGGGACTAGCGGGAATCTACGAGCAGTACTTC. It encodes CASSPTPGLAGIYEQYF.

This clonotype has only a few counts. This chain connects TRBV3-1 to TRBJ2-1; 8 positions agree with TRBD2. Trimming took 0 bases from V and 6 from J; bases not matched to a gene: 4. The CDR3 runs 15 residues. CDR1 and CDR2 from the germline V gene are LGHDT and YNNKEL (reference sequence). The CDR3 sequence is CASSQEGTRRNEQFF. The CDR3 DNA reads TGTGCCAGCAGCCAAGAGGGGACTAGACGCAATGAGCAGTTCTTC.

The rearrangement uses TRBV6-6 and TRBJ2-2; the match to TRBD2 covers 10 bases. Per the germline V gene, CDR1 is MNHNY and CDR2 is SVGAGI (reference sequence). V shed 2 bases, J shed 3 bases, and the junction held 3 bases outside the gene matches. The CDR3 spans 16 residues. The CDR3 coding sequence is TGTGCCAGCAGTTACCGGAGCGGGAGGGACACCGGGGAGCTGTTTTTT. Protein sequence: CASSYRSGRDTGELFF.

This clonotype was counted a few times. The V and J genes are TRBV3-1 and TRBJ1-2, with D unresolved. Germline V lookup: CDR1 LGHDT, CDR2 YNNKEL (reference sequence). CDR3 length equals 14 residues. V lost 1 base to trimming and J lost 3 bases, with 9 bases between them. This chain's CDR3 is CASSQVVGYYGYTF. For the CDR3, the DNA is TGTGCCAGCAGCCAAGTTGTGGGGTACTATGGCTACACCTTC.

This clonotype was seen a handful of times. The rearrangement uses TRBV28 and TRBJ1-5; the D gene is possibly TRBD1 (6 bases). Germline CDR1 is MDHEN and CDR2 is SYDVKM. V shed 8 bases and J shed 5 bases, with 16 bases lying between them. This CDR3 region has 14 residues. CDR3 coding DNA: TGTGCCAGCCGACCACAGGGAGAGGATCAGCCCCAGCATTTT. Amino acid sequence: CASRPQGEDQPQHF.

This sequence joins TRBV11-1 and TRBJ2-7; TRBD2 aligns across 8 bases. From germline, CDR1 is SGHAT and CDR2 FQDESV (reference sequence). The CDR3 sequence is 15 residues long. The V segment lost 7 bases and the J segment 5 bases; nucleotides outside the gene matches: 13. The CDR3 bases are TGTGCCAGCACCGTGGGAGGTAGCGGGGTCAACGAGCAGTACTTC. This codes for CASTVGGSGVNEQYF. Filled out from reference TRBV11-1 and TRBJ2-7, the complete variable domain reads EAEVAQSPRYKITEKSQAVAFWCDPISGHATLYWYRQILGQGPELLVQFQDESVVDDSQLPKDRFSAERLKGVDSTLKIQPAELGDSAMYLCASTVGGSGVNEQYFGPGTRLTVT.